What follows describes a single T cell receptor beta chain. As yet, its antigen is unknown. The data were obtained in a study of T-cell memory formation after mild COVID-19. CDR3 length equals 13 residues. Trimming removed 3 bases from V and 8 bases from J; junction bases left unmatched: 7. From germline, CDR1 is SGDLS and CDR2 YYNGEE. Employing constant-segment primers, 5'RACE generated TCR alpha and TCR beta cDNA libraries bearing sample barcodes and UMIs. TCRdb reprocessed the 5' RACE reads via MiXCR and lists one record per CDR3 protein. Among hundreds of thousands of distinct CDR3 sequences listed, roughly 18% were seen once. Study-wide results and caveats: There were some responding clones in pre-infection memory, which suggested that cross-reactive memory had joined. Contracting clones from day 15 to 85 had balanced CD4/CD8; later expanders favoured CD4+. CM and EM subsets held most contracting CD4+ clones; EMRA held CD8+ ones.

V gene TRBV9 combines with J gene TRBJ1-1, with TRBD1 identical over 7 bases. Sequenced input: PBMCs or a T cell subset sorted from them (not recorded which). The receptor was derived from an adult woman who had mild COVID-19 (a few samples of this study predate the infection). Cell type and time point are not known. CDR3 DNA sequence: TGTGCCAGCAGCGGTGGGGGGGGACAGGAAGCTTTCTTT. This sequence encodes CASSGGGGQEAFF. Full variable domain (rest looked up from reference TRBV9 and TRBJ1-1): DSGVTQTPKHLITATGQRVTLRCSPRSGDLSVYWYQQSLDQGLQFLIQYYNGEERAKGNILERFSAQQFPDLHSELNLSSLELGDSALYFCASSGGGGQEAFFGQGTRLTVV.